This is a list of T cell receptor beta chains from one sample in a study of OX40 agonist ivuxolimab in advanced cancers. Sequencing used immunoSEQ multiplex PCR; TCRdb keeps in-frame clones, though not all of them. The repertoire holds under 140,000 clones, with approximately 89% as singletons. The material was CD4+ or CD8+ T cells sorted from blood, obtained in a trial of the OX40 agonist ivuxolimab. The origin of the receptors is an adult with an advanced solid tumor such as melanoma, head and neck, liver or kidney cancer. Each CDR3 is given with its conserved first and last residue. Each record gives: J gene, V gene, CDR3 length, clone size, D gene, CDR3 protein, CDR3 DNA. A D gene is named only where the DNA matches it firmly. A clone size is listed for some rows: how often the clone was seen (once, few, many), or a class if it is expanded.

>TRBJ2-7|TRBV11-3|15|-|-
CASSSGGSGAYEQYF
TGTGCCAGCAGCTCCGGGGGTAGTGGAGCCTACGAGCAGTACTTC
>TRBJ1-1|TRBV7-6|13|-|-
CASSLDIGSEAFF
TGTGCCAGCAGCCTCGATATAGGATCTGAAGCTTTCTTT
>TRBJ1-6|TRBV9|13|-|-
CASSDGGNSPLHF
TGTGCCAGCAGCGACGGAGGGAATTCACCCCTCCACTTT
>TRBJ2-2|TRBV5-1|16|-|TRBD2
CASTASGRANPGELFF
TGCGCCAGCACGGCTAGCGGGAGGGCGAATCCCGGGGAGCTGTTTTTT
>TRBJ2-3|TRBV20-1|11|-|-
CSARRGDTQYF
TGCAGTGCTAGACGCGGGGATACGCAGTATTTT
>TRBJ1-6|TRBV6-1|15|-|TRBD1
CASRPPGQGHSPLHF
TGTGCCAGCAGGCCACCGGGACAGGGTCATTCACCCCTCCACTTT
>TRBJ1-4|TRBV5-5|14|-|-
CASSLRSTNEKLFF
TGTGCCAGCAGCTTGAGATCAACTAATGAAAAACTGTTTTTT
>TRBJ2-7|TRBV19|15|-|TRBD2
CASSLRLAGGYEQYF
TGTGCCAGTAGTCTAAGGCTAGCGGGTGGCTACGAGCAGTACTTC
>TRBJ2-5|TRBV9|13|-|-
CASSVERGETQYF
TGTGCCAGCAGCGTAGAGCGAGGCGAGACCCAGTACTTC
>TRBJ1-5|TRBV7-2|15|-|-
CASSSQTDFNQPQHF
TGTGCCAGCAGCTCTCAGACAGACTTCAATCAGCCCCAGCATTTT
>TRBJ2-3|TRBV11-1|13|-|TRBD1
CASSSGQAMTQYF
TGTGCCAGCAGCTCCGGACAGGCAATGACGCAGTATTTT
>TRBJ2-3|TRBV29-1|12|-|-
CSVEMNTDTQYF
TGCAGCGTTGAAATGAACACAGATACGCAGTATTTT
>TRBJ2-2|TRBV5-4|15|few|-
CASSVLGENTGELFF
TGTGCCAGCAGCGTATTAGGGGAGAACACCGGGGAGCTGTTTTTT
>TRBJ2-5|TRBV4-3|16|-|-
CASSQGRNLVKETQYF
TGCGCCAGCAGCCAAGGCCGAAACCTGGTAAAAGAGACCCAGTACTTC
>TRBJ1-1|TRBV11-2|13|-|-
CASKRGGGTEAFF
TGTGCCAGCAAGAGAGGCGGGGGCACTGAAGCTTTCTTT
>TRBJ2-1|TRBV9|15|-|-
CASTLSPSSYNEQFF
TGTGCCAGCACCCTTTCCCCCAGCTCCTACAATGAGCAGTTCTTC
>TRBJ2-1|TRBV9|12|-|-
CASSTGLNEQFF
TGTGCCAGCAGCACGGGACTGAATGAGCAGTTCTTC
>TRBJ1-4|TRBV19|16|-|TRBD1
CASTFDATGAEEKLFF
TGTGCCAGTACATTCGACGCGACAGGGGCGGAAGAAAAACTGTTTTTT